The 22 T cell receptor beta chains in this list originate from one sample, sequenced in a study of CD8+CD57+ T cells in acquired aplastic anemia. Those patients picked for sequencing had displayed CD8+CD57+ cell expansion on flow cytometry. Profiles of TCR beta VDJ and CDR3 were generated from a genomic DNA template. TCRdb re-called the reads with MiXCR, one entry per CDR3 protein. This sample has about 120,000 distinct CDR3 sequences, with 55% to 60% found just once. Source material: sorted CD4+, CD8+, or CD8+CD57+ T cells (not recorded which) from PBMCs. These receptors were obtained from a human donor with aplastic anemia.

The chain employs TRBV7-2 and TRBJ1-1; possible D gene TRBD1, 5 bases. The CDR3 extends over 14 amino acids. With 5 bases removed from V and 6 bases from J, the gap between germline ends came to 16 bases. Germline V gives CDR1 SGHTA, CDR2 FQGNSA. In nucleotides, the CDR3 is TGTGCCAGCAGCCCACGTTACCCGGGGGCTGAAGCTTTCTTT. This codes for CASSPRYPGAEAFF.

This clonotype came up a few times. The chain carries TRBV6-1 and TRBJ1-6; D remains unclear. Germline V gene lookup returns CDR1 MNHNS and CDR2 SASEGT. V lost 0 bases, J lost 12 bases, and 12 bases lay in between. This CDR3 region has 14 residues. CDR3 nucleotide sequence: TGTGCCAGCAGTGAAGCGACGGAGATTCAACCCCTCCACTTT. This sequence encodes CASSEATEIQPLHF.

The V gene is TRBV10-3, the J gene TRBJ1-6; TRBD1 agrees at 7 bases. V shed 6 bases, J shed 0 bases, and the junction held 8 bases outside the gene matches. Germline V CDR1 and CDR2: ENHRY, SYGVKD. CDR3 length equals 17 residues. In DNA, the CDR3 is TGTGCCATCAGGGCGGACAGGCCGAGCTCCTATAATTCACCCCTCCACTTT. This sequence encodes CAIRADRPSSYNSPLHF.

V and J are TRBV7-3 and TRBJ2-7, with 9 bases that match TRBD1. The length of the CDR3 is 14 residues. After removal of 5 bases from V and 4 bases from J, the junction contained 6 bases not matched to a gene. Germline-derived CDR1 and CDR2 are SGHTA and FQGTGA. As DNA, the CDR3 is TGTGCCAGCAGCCTACAGGGGGCGGGGTACGAGCAGTACTTC. This encodes CASSLQGAGYEQYF. The full variable domain, rest sourced from reference TRBV7-3 and TRBJ2-7, is GAGVSQTPSNKVTEKGKYVELRCDPISGHTALYWYRQSLGQGPEFLIYFQGTGAADDSGLPNDRFFAVRPEGSVSTLKIQRTERGDSAVYLCASSLQGAGYEQYFGPGTRLTVT.

CDR3 sequence reads: CASSLTASEQYF. For the CDR3, the DNA is TGTGCCAGCAGCTTAACTGCAAGCGAGCAGTACTTC. This chain links TRBV7-9 with TRBJ2-7, with no clear D. This CDR3 comprises 12 residues. Germline V gene data show CDR1 as SEHNR and CDR2 as FQNEAQ (reference sequence). The V gene lost 2 bases and the J gene lost 6 bases, with 8 bases spanning the gap.

V is TRBV5-1 and J is TRBJ2-4; TRBD1 is a possible D gene (6 bases). This CDR3 is built from 15 residues. V lost 3 bases and J 10 bases, leaving 20 bases between the germline ends. CDR1 and CDR2 (germline): SGHRS, YFSETQ. The CDR3, as DNA: TGCGCCAGCAGCTGGGACACCCGCACCCAAACTATTCAGTACTTC. Its protein is CASSWDTRTQTIQYF.

V and J are TRBV7-9 and TRBJ2-1; possible D gene TRBD1, 5 bases. The CDR3 has 12 residues. V dropped 6 bases and J dropped 7 bases, with 10 bases sitting between them. The V gene's germline CDR1 is SEHNR and CDR2 FQNEAQ (reference sequence). The DNA for the CDR3 is TGTGCCAGCAGAGTACAGGAAAATGAGCAGTTCTTC. This gives the protein CASRVQENEQFF. The complete variable domain, with remaining parts taken from reference TRBV7-9 and TRBJ2-1, reads DTGVSQNPRHKITKRGQNVTFRCDPISEHNRLYWYRQTLGQGPEFLTYFQNEAQLEKSRLLSDRFSAERPKGSFSTLEIQRTEQGDSAMYLCASRVQENEQFFGPGTRLTVL.

The V call is TRBV2, the J call TRBJ1-5; possibly TRBD1 for D (6 bases). The CDR3 loop spans 14 amino acids. Germline assignment: CDR1 SNHLY and CDR2 FYNNEI. With 8 bases removed from V and 4 bases from J, the gap between germline ends came to 15 bases. CDR3 DNA: TGTGCCAGCGGAAAACAGGGTGAGAATCAGCCCCAGCATTTT. Translating it yields CASGKQGENQPQHF.

The genes are TRBV20-1 and TRBJ2-1, with 10 bases that match TRBD2. The CDR3 extends over 14 amino acids. The germline V gene has CDR1 DFQATT and CDR2 SNEGSKA (reference sequence). J gave up 6 bases and V 5 bases, and 7 bases lay outside the gene matches. CDR3 protein: CSAFRSGRSNEQFF. As DNA, the CDR3 is TGCAGTGCTTTCCGTAGCGGGAGGTCCAATGAGCAGTTCTTC.

The chain employs TRBV20-1 and TRBJ1-3; 8 positions agree with TRBD1. V lost 5 bases, J lost 2 bases, and 5 bases stayed unmatched. The CDR3 extends over 14 amino acids. Germline V gene sequence: CDR1 DFQATT, CDR2 SNEGSKA (reference sequence). CDR3: CSAVQQGAGNTIYF. As DNA, the CDR3 is TGCAGTGCTGTCCAACAGGGGGCTGGAAACACCATATATTTT.

This chain uses TRBV19 with TRBJ2-2; a weak D match, TRBD2 (5 bases). The CDR3 contains 15 residues. CDR1 and CDR2 from the germline V gene are LNHDA and SQIVND (reference sequence). V was clipped by 3 bases and J by 2 bases, with 10 bases between them. CDR3 in DNA: TGTGCCAGTAGTATTACGGGATCCAACACCGGGGAGCTGTTTTTT. This codes for CASSITGSNTGELFF.

V usage is TRBV20-1 and J usage is TRBJ2-5; D is unclear. The germline V gene has CDR1 DFQATT and CDR2 SNEGSKA (reference sequence). CDR3 length equals 11 residues. Trimming stripped 6 bases from V and 4 bases from J, with 9 bases between. CDR3 coding DNA: TGCAGTGCCAAAAATCTAGAGACCCAGTACTTC. It is translated as CSAKNLETQYF.

The rearrangement uses TRBV20-1 and TRBJ2-5, with TRBD2 matching over 12 bases. V lost 0 bases and J lost 5; bases outside the gene matches: 10. There are 17 residues in the CDR3. The germline CDR1 and CDR2 sequences are DFQATT and SNEGSKA (reference sequence). The CDR3 here is CSARDPTSGGFVETQYF. The CDR3 DNA reads TGCAGTGCTAGAGATCCGACTAGCGGGGGCTTTGTTGAGACCCAGTACTTC.

The table lists this clonotype with many counts. The rearrangement joins TRBV2 to TRBJ1-2; the match to TRBD1 covers 12 bases. This CDR3 is 14 amino acids long. Germline CDR1 reads SNHLY; CDR2 reads FYNNEI. With V trimmed by 10 bases and J by 7 bases, 10 bases remained unmatched. CDR3 amino acids: CATPGQGAFGGYTF. In DNA form, the CDR3 reads TGTGCCACCCCGGGACAGGGGGCATTTGGTGGCTACACCTTC.

This chain connects TRBV5-1 to TRBJ1-2, with TRBD1 as a possible D gene (5 bases). The CDR3 has 12 residues. Trimming pared 4 bases from V and 4 bases from J, leaving 8 bases between. Germline assignment: CDR1 SGHRS and CDR2 YFSETQ. CDR3 sequence (DNA): TGCGCCAGCAGCATGGGGGGCTATGGCTACACCTTC. Translation gives CASSMGGYGYTF.

V and J are TRBV7-6 and TRBJ1-1, with no clear D. The ends were cut back, 5 bases at V and 2 bases at J, with 9 bases in the middle. The CDR3 runs 13 residues. CDR1 and CDR2 (germline): SGHVS, FNYEAQ. CDR3 bases: TGTGCCAGCAGCCAAGACGGAAACACTGAAGCTTTCTTT. Amino acid sequence: CASSQDGNTEAFF.

The chain links TRBV2 to TRBJ2-7; 9 bases match TRBD1. This CDR3 has 15 residues. Germline V gives CDR1 SNHLY, CDR2 FYNNEI. V was clipped by 2 bases and J by 5 bases; unmatched bases: 7. This chain's CDR3 is CASSEWVQGAHEQYF. The CDR3 region has the DNA TGTGCCAGCAGTGAATGGGTACAGGGGGCCCACGAGCAGTACTTC. Full variable domain (rest looked up from reference TRBV2 and TRBJ2-7): EPEVTQTPSHQVTQMGQEVILRCVPISNHLYFYWYRQILGQKVEFLVSFYNNEISEKSEIFDDQFSVERPDGSNFTLKIRSTKLEDSAMYFCASSEWVQGAHEQYFGPGTRLTVT.

This chain uses TRBV2 with TRBJ2-2; weak D call: TRBD1 (5 bases). Trimming took 7 bases from V and 7 from J, leaving 13 bases between them. Germline CDR1 reads SNHLY; CDR2 reads FYNNEI. This CDR3 has 13 residues. This CDR3 reads CASTTGPHGELFF. Written as DNA, the CDR3 is TGTGCCAGCACCACAGGTCCCCACGGGGAGCTGTTTTTT.

This clonotype was counted ten times or more. The chain links TRBV29-1 to TRBJ1-1; D is unresolved. V lost 6 bases and J lost 1, with 6 bases in between. CDR1 is SQVTM, CDR2 ANQGSEA, per germline. The CDR3 loop spans 11 amino acids. CDR3 region: CSVEGNTEAFF. Written as DNA, the CDR3 is TGCAGCGTCGAGGGGAACACTGAAGCTTTCTTT.

This clonotype was found a few times. The chain recombines TRBV6-1 with TRBJ1-4; D is undetermined. In germline, CDR1 is MNHNS, CDR2 SASEGT. The CDR3 sequence is 15 residues long. V was shortened by 3 bases and J by 6 bases, with 14 bases between the two germline ends. CDR3 residues: CASSDYQSGDEKLFF. In DNA form, the CDR3 reads TGTGCCAGCAGTGATTATCAGTCTGGGGATGAAAAACTGTTTTTT.

V gene TRBV6-1 combines with J gene TRBJ1-1, with D unresolved. V dropped 5 bases and J dropped 3 bases, with 16 bases sitting between them. Germline lookup yields CDR1 MNHNS and CDR2 SASEGT. This CDR3 contains 15 residues. This CDR3 is CASSTPYGEDTEAFF. In nucleotides, the CDR3 is TGTGCCAGCAGTACCCCTTATGGGGAGGACACTGAAGCTTTCTTT.

This clonotype was observed a handful of times. J is TRBJ1-1 and V is TRBV2; D unresolved. The length of the CDR3 is 12 residues. Looked up from germline, CDR1 is SNHLY and CDR2 is FYNNEI. V was shortened by 5 bases and J by 1 base, with 5 bases between the two germline ends. DNA of the CDR3: TGTGCCAGCAGTCTCCAGAACACTGAAGCTTTCTTT. Translated, it gives CASSLQNTEAFF.